The clone carrying this T cell receptor beta chain has only one observation. Its specificity is unknown. The entry originates in a study of beta chain features in type 1 diabetes. Overall study context: Patients did not differ from healthy donors in age, gender or cell yield.

The whole isolated RNA underwent reverse transcription, so sequencing captured expressed TCRB transcripts. Some clones are missing from TCRdb's copy, which holds only in-frame ones; the method was immunoSEQ multiplex PCR. The sample has 25,000 or so clones, approximately 70% seen once. The CDR3 has 14 amino acids. The V and J ends lost 9 bases and 0 bases, in that order; junction bases with no gene match: 6. The V gene's germline CDR1 is ENHRY and CDR2 SYGVKD. Study conclusions and caveats: TCRB repertoires of naive, central memory and Treg cells appeared more similar among patients than among healthy donors. In patients and controls equally, PCR might favor templates that are shorter. HLA effects on TCRB rearrangement stayed unresolved here.

The TCR sequence derives from a woman in her thirties or forties in good health. The sequenced material came from Tregs from blood. The chain combines TRBV10-3 with TRBJ2-3; 7 bases agree with TRBD2. The CDR3 DNA follows: TGTGCCATTGCTAGCGGCACTAGCACAGATACGCAGTATTTT. This translates into CAIASGTSTDTQYF.